One and the same sample provided the 7 T cell receptor beta chains below, sequenced in a study of CD8+ T cells in alopecia areata. cDNA serving as the sequencing template came from extracted, reverse transcribed RNA. Clones were sequenced by immunoSEQ multiplex PCR, and TCRdb holds only the in-frame ones, with some missing. The sample has roughly 280,000 clones, roughly 60% seen once. Treatment here: oral pan-JAK inhibitor, 5-10 mg twice daily. The sample consisted of CD4+ T cells sorted from blood, taken around week 54, from a patient treated with tofacitinib. These TCRs come from a human donor with alopecia areata.

This chain links TRBV7-9 with TRBJ2-3, with a possible D match to TRBD1 (5 bases). Germline V gives CDR1 SEHNR, CDR2 FQNEAQ (reference sequence). This CDR3 comprises 13 residues. V was pared by 2 bases and J by 4 bases, with 7 bases between. This CDR3 is CASSLQGPDTQYF. For the CDR3, the DNA is TGTGCCAGCAGCTTACAGGGTCCAGATACGCAGTATTTT.

The J gene is TRBJ1-5, the V gene TRBV30, with D possibly matching TRBD1 (5 bases). The CDR3 totals 14 residues. The germline V and J ends were trimmed by 4 bases and 2 bases, with 12 bases remaining between them. Germline V gives CDR1 GTSNPN, CDR2 SVGIG (reference sequence). CDR3 in amino acids: CAWTFGDGNQPQHF. CDR3 in DNA: TGTGCCTGGACCTTTGGGGACGGCAATCAGCCCCAGCATTTT.

This clone has more than one count but fewer than ten. The chain employs TRBV29-1 and TRBJ1-1; D not resolved. This CDR3 region has 11 residues. The germline V gene has CDR1 SQVTM and CDR2 ANQGSEA. The V and J ends lost 7 bases and 3 bases respectively, with 9 bases between them. The CDR3 DNA reads TGCAGCGGCGCCCGCGACACTGAAGCTTTCTTT. This encodes CSGARDTEAFF. Full variable domain (remainder filled in from reference TRBV29-1 and TRBJ1-1): SAVISQKPSRDICQRGTSLTIQCQVDSQVTMMFWYRQQPGQSLTLIATANQGSEATYESGFVIDKFPISRPNLTFSTLTVSNMSPEDSSIYLCSGARDTEAFFGQGTRLTVV.

Worth noting for this clone: Other nucleotide sequences in the sample specify the same CDR3. The chain combines TRBV20-1 with TRBJ1-2; 8 nucleotides align to TRBD1. Germline lookup yields CDR1 DFQATT and CDR2 SNEGSKA (reference sequence). With 5 bases clipped from V and 4 bases from J, the junction kept 0 bases outside the gene matches. The length of the CDR3 is 11 residues. The chain's CDR3 is CSADRGYGYTF. The CDR3 DNA is TGCAGTGCTGACAGGGGCTATGGCTACACCTTC.

V is TRBV28 and J is TRBJ1-2; the D gene is possibly TRBD1 (6 bases). V was trimmed by 3 bases and J by 8 bases, leaving 13 bases between them. Germline V gene lookup returns CDR1 MDHEN and CDR2 SYDVKM. This CDR3 spans 13 amino acids. In DNA form, the CDR3 reads TGTGCCAGCAGTTTCGACAGGCTGCGAGGCTACACCTTC. Its translation: CASSFDRLRGYTF.

A few counts support this clone. The chain combines TRBV25-1 with TRBJ1-5, with D unresolved. The CDR3 has 14 residues. Trimming stripped 4 bases from V and 0 bases from J, with 7 bases between. Germline CDR1 and CDR2: MGHDK and SYGVNS. The CDR3 DNA reads as TGTGCCAGCAGTGGGAGTCATAGCAATCAGCCCCAGCATTTT. It codes for CASSGSHSNQPQHF.

J is TRBJ2-2 and V is TRBV5-4; TRBD2 matches at 11 bases. The trim removed 4 bases at V and 7 bases at J, leaving 3 bases unmatched. CDR1 is SGHNT and CDR2 is YYREEE in the germline V gene (reference sequence). The CDR3 extends over 14 amino acids. CDR3 sequence: CASSPGTSGGELFF. The CDR3 DNA is TGTGCCAGCAGCCCTGGGACTAGCGGCGGGGAGCTGTTTTTT.